The 30 T cell receptor beta chains listed next were all sequenced from one sample in a study of shared clonotypes between healthy human individuals. TCRdb's copy holds only in-frame clones and misses some; the assay was immunoSEQ multiplex PCR. Of more than 550,000 clones listed, over 60% are singletons. The sample taken for sequencing was memory CD4+ T cells sorted from blood. Stated subset: CD45RA-negative fraction. The receptors were gathered from a woman in her thirties in good health.

This clone was observed once. The rearrangement joins TRBV5-4 to TRBJ2-5, with D maybe TRBD2 (6 bases). Per the germline V gene, CDR1 is SGHNT and CDR2 is YYREEE (reference sequence). V lost 4 bases, J lost 5 bases, and 12 bases lay in between. The CDR3 has 13 residues. This CDR3 is CASSLGGTETQYF. CDR3 coding DNA: TGTGCCAGCAGCCTGGGCGGGACGGAGACCCAGTACTTC. Filled out from reference TRBV5-4 and TRBJ2-5, the complete variable domain reads ETGVTQSPTHLIKTRGQQVTLRCSSQSGHNTVSWYQQALGQGPQFIFQYYREEENGRGNFPPRFSGLQFPNYSSELNVNALELDDSALYLCASSLGGTETQYFGPGTRLLVL.

CDR3: CASSPRQGYGYTF. The CDR3 DNA is TGTGCCAGCAGCCCCCGACAGGGCTATGGCTACACCTTC. V gene TRBV13 combines with J gene TRBJ1-2; 7 bases are shared with TRBD1. The V gene end was trimmed by 5 bases and the J gene end by 4 bases; junction bases not matched to a gene: 4. The CDR3 is made up of 13 amino acids. Germline assignment: CDR1 PRHDT and CDR2 FYEKMQ (reference sequence). The variable domain in full, with the rest retrieved from reference TRBV13 and TRBJ1-2, is AAGVIQSPRHLIKEKRETATLKCYPIPRHDTVYWYQQGPGQDPQFLISFYEKMQSDKGSIPDRFSAQQFSDYHSELNMSSLELGDSALYFCASSPRQGYGYTFGSGTRLTVV.

The J gene is TRBJ2-1, the V gene TRBV6-1; D possibly corresponds to TRBD2 (5 bases). CDR1 and CDR2 (germline): MNHNS, SASEGT. V was trimmed by 7 bases and J by 0 bases, leaving 13 bases between them. CDR3 length equals 15 residues. The CDR3 reads CASMLFSASYNEQFF. CDR3 coding DNA: TGTGCCAGCATGTTATTTAGCGCCTCCTACAATGAGCAGTTCTTC.

V usage is TRBV2 and J usage is TRBJ1-1, with D hard to call. There are 14 residues in the CDR3. CDR1 and CDR2 from the germline V gene are SNHLY and FYNNEI. The ends were cut back, 8 bases at V and 4 bases at J, with 17 bases in the middle. The CDR3 protein is CASYQTAWSTEAFF. DNA for the CDR3: TGTGCCAGCTACCAGACGGCTTGGAGCACTGAAGCTTTCTTT.

V and J are TRBV6-1 and TRBJ1-3; D might be TRBD1 (6 bases). CDR1 and CDR2 from the germline V gene are MNHNS and SASEGT. The CDR3 totals 14 residues. V shed 6 bases and J shed 1 base, with 10 bases lying between them. The CDR3 DNA is TGTGCCAGCAGGGTACAGGGTTCTGGAAACACCATATATTTT. This translates into CASRVQGSGNTIYF.

Many counts were recorded for this clone. J is TRBJ2-1 and V is TRBV5-4; 10 bases agree with TRBD2. CDR1 and CDR2 (germline): SGHNT, YYREEE (reference sequence). There are 16 residues in the CDR3. V was clipped by 4 bases and J by 8 bases; unmatched bases: 12. The chain's CDR3 is CASSPGGSGRADEQFF. The CDR3 bases are TGTGCCAGCAGCCCCGGTGGCAGCGGGAGGGCCGATGAGCAGTTCTTC. Full variable domain (missing parts from reference TRBV5-4 and TRBJ2-1): ETGVTQSPTHLIKTRGQQVTLRCSSQSGHNTVSWYQQALGQGPQFIFQYYREEENGRGNFPPRFSGLQFPNYSSELNVNALELDDSALYLCASSPGGSGRADEQFFGPGTRLTVL.

This clone was picked up a small number of times. The gene calls are TRBV6-1 and TRBJ2-7; perhaps TRBD1 as D (5 bases). The CDR3 runs 15 residues. Trimming stripped 7 bases from V and 3 bases from J, with 19 bases between. Germline lookup yields CDR1 MNHNS and CDR2 SASEGT. The CDR3 loop is CASINITGPVYEQYF. The DNA for the CDR3 is TGTGCCAGCATAAACATAACAGGCCCTGTCTACGAGCAGTACTTC.

In this sample, this clone turned up a few times. This specimen includes other DNA sequences encoding the same CDR3. The rearrangement uses TRBV10-1 and TRBJ1-1; no firm D call. This CDR3 region has 13 residues. Germline V CDR1 and CDR2: WNHNN, SYGVQD (reference sequence). V was shortened by 0 bases and J by 4 bases, with 6 bases between the two germline ends. CDR3 protein: CASSESGSTEAFF. CDR3 bases: TGCGCCAGCAGTGAGTCGGGCAGCACTGAAGCTTTCTTT.

This clone appeared a few times. This chain links TRBV7-8 with TRBJ2-7, with TRBD2 identical over 10 bases. Looked up from germline, CDR1 is SGHVS and CDR2 is FQNEAQ. The CDR3 is 16 amino acids. The ends lost 5 bases at V and 0 bases at J; junction bases unmatched: 7. CDR3 residues: CASSARTSGLSYEQYF. In nucleotides, the CDR3 is TGTGCCAGCAGCGCGAGGACTAGCGGACTCTCCTACGAGCAGTACTTC. Looking up the rest from reference TRBV7-8 and TRBJ2-7 gives the full variable domain: GAGVSQSPRYKVAKRGQDVALRCDPISGHVSLFWYQQALGQGPEFLTYFQNEAQLDKSGLPSDRFFAERPEGSVSTLKIQRTQQEDSAVYLCASSARTSGLSYEQYFGPGTRLTVT.

The chain employs TRBV9 and TRBJ2-6, with D unclear. The CDR3 has 17 amino acids. Per germline, CDR1 SGDLS and CDR2 YYNGEE. Between the trimmed V and J ends, which lost 3 bases and 0 bases, there was a span of 13 bases. For the CDR3, the DNA is TGTGCCAGCAGCGCTCCCAGGTTTCCCTCTGGGGCCAACGTCCTGACTTTC. It is translated as CASSAPRFPSGANVLTF. Together with reference TRBV9 and TRBJ2-6, the CDR3 gives the full variable domain: DSGVTQTPKHLITATGQRVTLRCSPRSGDLSVYWYQQSLDQGLQFLIQYYNGEERAKGNILERFSAQQFPDLHSELNLSSLELGDSALYFCASSAPRFPSGANVLTFGAGSRLTVL.

The genes are TRBV27 and TRBJ1-1; 8 bases are shared with TRBD1. This CDR3 has 12 amino acids. Germline V gene data show CDR1 as MNHEY and CDR2 as SMNVEV (reference sequence). J lost 11 bases, V lost 5 bases, and 7 bases had no gene match. In DNA, the CDR3 is TGTGCCAGCAGTACCCGGACAGGGTCTGCTTTCTTT. It yields the protein CASSTRTGSAFF.

The gene calls are TRBV9 and TRBJ2-2; TRBD2 might be the D (6 bases). This CDR3 has 14 residues. Germline CDR1 is SGDLS and CDR2 is YYNGEE. V lost 3 bases to trimming and J lost 3 bases, with 9 bases between them. Here the CDR3 reads CASSGTTHTGELFF. Here the CDR3 DNA reads TGTGCCAGCAGCGGGACTACACACACCGGGGAGCTGTTTTTT.

V gene TRBV27 combines with J gene TRBJ1-2; D may be TRBD1 (6 bases). CDR1 and CDR2 from the germline V gene are MNHEY and SMNVEV (reference sequence). The V gene lost 6 bases and the J gene lost 2 bases, with 13 bases spanning the gap. This CDR3 is built from 14 residues. The CDR3 nucleotides read TGTGCCAGCAGCACAGGGTGGATCAACTATGGCTACACCTTC. It specifies CASSTGWINYGYTF.

The chain employs TRBV5-4 and TRBJ2-2; D gene uncertain. CDR1 and CDR2 (germline): SGHNT, YYREEE (reference sequence). Trimming took off 7 bases at V and 1 base at J, with 5 bases between the two ends. CDR3 length: 12 amino acids. The CDR3 DNA follows: TGTGCCAGCGGGAAGAACACCGGGGAGCTGTTTTTT. Translation gives CASGKNTGELFF.

The J gene is TRBJ2-1, the V gene TRBV11-2; the match to TRBD2 covers 8 bases. This CDR3 has 14 amino acids. With V trimmed by 1 base and J by 10 bases, 6 bases remained unmatched. Germline assignment: CDR1 SGHAT and CDR2 FQNNGV. The CDR3 is CASSLGWGLEEQFF. Here the CDR3 DNA reads TGTGCCAGCAGCTTAGGCTGGGGACTAGAAGAGCAGTTCTTC.

The rearrangement uses TRBV7-2 and TRBJ2-5, with 7 bases lining up with TRBD2. The germline V gene encodes CDR1 SGHTA and CDR2 FQGNSA. The junction had 11 bases not matched to a gene; V was cut back by 5 bases and J by 5 bases. There are 15 residues in the CDR3. This chain's CDR3 is CASSPGFREEETQYF. CDR3 DNA: TGTGCCAGCAGCCCCGGGTTTCGGGAGGAGGAGACCCAGTACTTC.

This chain links TRBV28 with TRBJ1-3, with TRBD1 matching over 9 bases. This CDR3 has 16 amino acids. Germline V gene data show CDR1 as MDHEN and CDR2 as SYDVKM. Trimming at V came to 6 bases and at J to 4 bases, leaving 10 bases not matched to a gene. CDR3 in amino acids: CASSLPGTGYGNTIYF. The CDR3 DNA follows: TGTGCCAGCAGCCTTCCCGGGACAGGGTACGGAAACACCATATATTTT.

This clone was seen at least ten times. This chain connects TRBV10-1 to TRBJ1-5; 9 bases map to TRBD1. This CDR3 spans 17 amino acids. The germline gives CDR1 WNHNN, CDR2 SYGVQD (reference sequence). V shed 7 bases and J 5 bases; nucleotides not matched to a gene: 15. The CDR3 protein is CASIGGTGRDAHQPQHF. The CDR3 bases are TGCGCCAGCATTGGGGGGACAGGGAGGGATGCACATCAGCCCCAGCATTTT.

The chain couples TRBV14 to TRBJ1-4; D is perhaps TRBD1 (5 bases). The germline gives CDR1 SGHDN, CDR2 FVKESK. Deletions cut 2 bases from V and 8 bases from J, with 6 bases between. The CDR3 is 12 residues long. This CDR3 is CASSQWTEKLFF. The CDR3 DNA reads as TGTGCCAGCAGCCAATGGACAGAAAAACTGTTTTTT.

DNA for the CDR3: TGTGCCAGCAGCTTAAACTCACTAGCGGGAGTATATGAGCAGTTCTTC. Protein sequence: CASSLNSLAGVYEQFF. The rearrangement links TRBV11-3 to TRBJ2-1; 11 nucleotides agree with TRBD2. The CDR3 is 16 residues long. Germline assignment: CDR1 SGHNT and CDR2 YENEEA. V gave up 2 bases and J gave up 8 bases; unmatched junction bases: 8. The complete variable domain, with remaining parts taken from reference TRBV11-3 and TRBJ2-1, reads EAGVVQSPRYKIIEKKQPVAFWCNPISGHNTLYWYLQNLGQGPELLIRYENEEAVDDSQLPKDRFSAERLKGVDSTLKIQPAELGDSAVYLCASSLNSLAGVYEQFFGPGTRLTVL.

This clone has a count of ten or more. As DNA, the CDR3 is TGTGCCAGCAGCTTAGCGACTGGAAACTACAATGAGCAGTTCTTC. It encodes CASSLATGNYNEQFF. V and J are TRBV11-2 and TRBJ2-1, with D uncertain. V lost 1 base and J 3 bases, leaving 10 bases between the germline ends. CDR1 SGHAT and CDR2 FQNNGV come from the germline V gene. This CDR3 has 15 amino acids.

This clone was found a few times. This chain uses TRBV11-2 with TRBJ2-1; D may be TRBD1 or TRBD2 (5 bases each). The CDR3 extends over 17 amino acids. V was trimmed by 4 bases and J by 7 bases, leaving 23 bases between them. CDR1 SGHAT and CDR2 FQNNGV come from the germline V gene. The CDR3 here is CASSSGDWRWDLNEQFF. In nucleotides, the CDR3 is TGTGCCAGCAGCTCAGGCGACTGGCGGTGGGACCTTAATGAGCAGTTCTTC.

J is TRBJ2-1 and V is TRBV5-5, with 7 positions matching TRBD1. Germline V lookup: CDR1 SGHKS, CDR2 YYEKEE (reference sequence). This CDR3 region has 12 residues. Unmatched junction bases numbered 3, after V lost 4 bases and J lost 8 bases. Here the CDR3 DNA reads TGTGCCAGCAGCATGGACAGGTATGAGCAGTTCTTC. Its translation is CASSMDRYEQFF.

The chain is built from TRBV5-1 and TRBJ1-1; D not resolved. Germline V gene lookup returns CDR1 SGHRS and CDR2 YFSETQ. This CDR3 region has 13 residues. V lost 4 bases, J lost 1 base, and 8 bases lay in between. CDR3: CASSEGANTEAFF. In DNA, the CDR3 is TGCGCCAGCAGCGAGGGTGCGAACACTGAAGCTTTCTTT.

V is TRBV28 and J is TRBJ1-2; no firm D call. V gave up 7 bases and J gave up 4 bases, with 7 bases separating them. Germline loops: CDR1 MDHEN, CDR2 SYDVKM. This CDR3 region has 11 residues. CDR3 DNA: TGTGCCAGCACGGCGGGCTATGGCTACACCTTC. It encodes CASTAGYGYTF.

This chain connects TRBV28 to TRBJ2-1, with 9 bases that match TRBD2. Germline loops: CDR1 MDHEN, CDR2 SYDVKM. The CDR3 consists of 15 residues. With 3 bases clipped from V and 5 bases from J, the junction kept 5 bases outside the gene matches. For the CDR3, the DNA is TGTGCCAGCAGTTTGCGGGGGGGCCCAAACAATGAGCAGTTCTTC. Protein sequence: CASSLRGGPNNEQFF.

The chain links TRBV27 to TRBJ1-2; possibly TRBD1 for D (6 bases). Germline loops: CDR1 MNHEY, CDR2 SMNVEV (reference sequence). The CDR3 has 16 amino acids. V was cut by 5 bases and J by 3 bases, with 19 bases left in between. CDR3 nucleotide sequence: TGTGCCAGCAGTAGGGACAAGGGGTATTTCCACTATGGCTACACCTTC. Translated, it gives CASSRDKGYFHYGYTF.

The V gene is TRBV6-1, the J gene TRBJ2-2; TRBD1 matches 8 bases. The CDR3 is made up of 16 amino acids. The germline V gene has CDR1 MNHNS and CDR2 SASEGT. The trim removed 2 bases at V and 5 bases at J, leaving 7 bases unmatched. CDR3 residues: CASSESTGGWTGELFF. CDR3 DNA sequence: TGTGCCAGCAGTGAAAGTACAGGGGGATGGACCGGGGAGCTGTTTTTT.

Points on this clone: Possible read error: a much larger clone is one base away. The same CDR3 also results from other DNA sequences found in this sample. V usage is TRBV11-2 and J usage is TRBJ2-1; D ambiguous. Trimming cost V 3 bases and J 0 bases, with 6 bases left between them. From germline, CDR1 is SGHAT and CDR2 FQNNGV. This CDR3 spans 14 amino acids. This CDR3 is CASSLGSSYNEQFF. The CDR3 DNA follows: TGTGCCAGCAGCTTGGGCAGCTCCTACAATGAGCAGTTCTTC.

This clone has a count of ten or more. This CDR3 is also generated by other DNA sequences in the sample. The chain couples TRBV9 to TRBJ2-2; D is unresolved. Germline V CDR1 and CDR2: SGDLS, YYNGEE. The V gene lost 0 bases and the J gene lost 2 bases, with 5 bases spanning the gap. CDR3 length: 14 amino acids. CDR3 nucleotide sequence: TGTGCCAGCAGCGTAGCTTATAACACCGGGGAGCTGTTTTTT. As protein: CASSVAYNTGELFF.